Listed here is a single T cell receptor beta chain. Method: immunoSEQ multiplex PCR; TCRdb's copy keeps in-frame clones and lacks some. This sample has about 81,000 clones, with 85% to 90% found just once. V was pared by 9 bases and J by 4 bases, with 7 bases of the junction left unmatched. Germline V gene data show CDR1 as ENHRY and CDR2 as SYGVKD. There are 13 residues in the CDR3. This record belongs to a study of OX40 agonist ivuxolimab in advanced cancers. Study details: At doses from 0.01 to 10 mg/kg, patients were given intravenous ivuxolimab every 2 weeks.

This TCR was sampled from an adult with an advanced solid tumor such as melanoma, head and neck, liver or kidney cancer. The sample here was CD4+ or CD8+ T cells sorted from blood, taken in a trial of the OX40 agonist ivuxolimab. V gene TRBV10-3 combines with J gene TRBJ1-2; 8 nucleotides align to TRBD1. CDR3 sequence reads: CAMTGDLGYGYTF. Written as DNA, the CDR3 is TGTGCCATGACAGGGGATCTCGGCTATGGCTACACCTTC.